A single sample gave rise to the 24 T cell receptor beta chains below, sequenced in a study of shared T cell receptors in the human thymus. Profiled with immunoSEQ multiplex PCR; TCRdb holds only in-frame clones, not every one. The profile shows around 730,000 clones, 80% to 90% of them singletons. This same sample was also taken into another study, of human thymus T cells.

The material sequenced was thymocytes. The origin of the receptors is a girl under three years old with a congenital heart defect.

This clone has a handful of counts. The chain couples TRBV2 to TRBJ1-1; 7 bases align to TRBD1. This CDR3 has 14 amino acids. CDR1 and CDR2 from the germline V gene are SNHLY and FYNNEI. V dropped 5 bases and J dropped 1; count of bases not matched to a gene: 4. The CDR3 DNA reads as TGTGCCAGCAGTCCCGACAGGGAGAACACTGAAGCTTTCTTT. Its protein product is CASSPDRENTEAFF. Full variable domain (missing parts from reference TRBV2 and TRBJ1-1): EPEVTQTPSHQVTQMGQEVILRCVPISNHLYFYWYRQILGQKVEFLVSFYNNEISEKSEIFDDQFSVERPDGSNFTLKIRSTKLEDSAMYFCASSPDRENTEAFFGQGTRLTVV.

CDR3 region: CASSATGIDYGYTF. The CDR3 coding sequence is TGTGCCAGCAGCGCCACAGGGATAGATTATGGCTACACCTTC. J is TRBJ1-2 and V is TRBV7-9; D possibly corresponds to TRBD1 (6 bases). CDR1 SEHNR and CDR2 FQNEAQ come from the germline V gene (reference sequence). This CDR3 comprises 14 residues. V was trimmed by 5 bases and J by 5 bases, leaving 15 bases between them.

The CDR3 DNA sequence: TGCGCCAGCAGCTCCGGAGGCAGGGGGCCAGACACTGAAGCTTTCTTT. The encoded protein is CASSSGGRGPDTEAFF. The chain has TRBV5-1 and TRBJ1-1; 8 bases line up with TRBD1. J gave up 3 bases and V 3 bases, and 10 bases lay outside the gene matches. Germline CDR1 is SGHRS and CDR2 is YFSETQ. This CDR3 has 16 residues.

The V call is TRBV4-1, the J call TRBJ2-7; 13 bases agree with TRBD2. CDR3 length: 20 amino acids. Germline values: CDR1 MGHRA, CDR2 YSYEKL. V shed 3 bases, J shed 1 base, and the junction held 15 bases outside the gene matches. The CDR3 DNA follows: TGCGCCAGCAGCCAGAAGAACGCAGGGACTAGCGGGGATACTTCCTACGAGCAGTACTTC. Its protein is CASSQKNAGTSGDTSYEQYF.

The V call is TRBV4-2, the J call TRBJ2-7; maybe TRBD2 (6 bases). The CDR3 length is 15 residues. Germline lookup yields CDR1 LGHNA and CDR2 YNFKEQ. Trimming removed 4 bases at V and 4 bases at J, with 17 bases between. The CDR3 reads CASSPRLEKRYEQYF. The CDR3 DNA reads TGTGCCAGCAGCCCCCGACTAGAGAAAAGGTACGAGCAGTACTTC.

This chain connects TRBV18 to TRBJ1-1, with 7 bases aligning to TRBD1. V lost 0 bases to trimming and J lost 4 bases; unmatched junction nucleotides: 17. The length of the CDR3 is 19 residues. Germline CDR1 is KGHSH and CDR2 is LQKENI. The CDR3 sequence: CASSPPLGHRGVPCTEAFF. The CDR3, as DNA: TGTGCCAGCTCACCACCGTTGGGTCACAGGGGAGTTCCGTGCACTGAAGCTTTCTTT.

The chain carries TRBV5-4 and TRBJ1-1; possible D gene TRBD1, 5 bases. The CDR3 loop spans 14 amino acids. V was shortened by 4 bases and J by 3 bases, with 13 bases between the two germline ends. Germline-derived CDR1 and CDR2 are SGHNT and YYREEE (reference sequence). The CDR3 coding sequence is TGTGCCAGCAGCACCCAAGGAGGGGACACTGAAGCTTTCTTT. Translated, it gives CASSTQGGDTEAFF.

The genes are TRBV6-6 and TRBJ1-2; TRBD1 might be the D (5 bases). Germline loops: CDR1 MNHNY, CDR2 SVGAGI (reference sequence). With 2 bases removed from V and 2 bases from J, the gap between germline ends came to 12 bases. The CDR3 is made up of 15 amino acids. CDR3 region: CASSYPYTGNYGYTF. The CDR3 DNA sequence: TGTGCCAGCAGTTACCCCTACACAGGAAACTATGGCTACACCTTC.

The V and J genes are TRBV5-4 and TRBJ1-1; D gene ambiguous. The V end was cut by 2 bases, the J end by 3 bases, with 11 bases between. Germline lookup yields CDR1 SGHNT and CDR2 YYREEE (reference sequence). The CDR3 sequence is 14 residues long. The CDR3, as DNA: TGTGCCAGCAGCTTATATACAGCCGACACTGAAGCTTTCTTT. It yields the protein CASSLYTADTEAFF.

V is TRBV4-3 and J is TRBJ1-4; no definite D call. Trimming took off 8 bases at V and 0 bases at J, with 13 bases between the two ends. The germline gives CDR1 LGHNA, CDR2 YSLEER. The CDR3 is 15 amino acids. CDR3 sequence reads: CASGFKSATNEKLFF. The CDR3 nucleotides are TGCGCCAGCGGCTTTAAGTCCGCAACTAATGAAAAACTGTTTTTT.

The rearrangement links TRBV10-1 to TRBJ1-5; TRBD1 is a possible D gene (5 bases). Between the trimmed V and J ends, which lost 4 bases and 9 bases, there was a span of 13 bases. This CDR3 is 13 amino acids long. The germline CDR1 and CDR2 sequences are WNHNN and SYGVQD (reference sequence). For the CDR3, the DNA is TGCGCCAGCAGTGGGACCGGGAGGGGGCCCCAGCATTTT. Translated: CASSGTGRGPQHF.

The chain carries TRBV30 and TRBJ2-1; 7 bases align to TRBD1. Germline V gene data show CDR1 as GTSNPN and CDR2 as SVGIG (reference sequence). Losses at the gene ends were 5 bases for V and 5 bases for J; bases not matched to a gene: 12. This CDR3 region has 15 residues. Here the CDR3 reads CAWGPWQGVDNEQFF. The DNA for the CDR3 is TGTGCCTGGGGGCCCTGGCAGGGGGTTGACAATGAGCAGTTCTTC.

In this sample, this clone turned up a few times. The genes are TRBV29-1 and TRBJ2-1; D not resolved. V dropped 8 bases and J dropped 5 bases, with 13 bases sitting between them. There are 12 residues in the CDR3. CDR1 is SQVTM and CDR2 is ANQGSEA in the germline V gene. DNA for the CDR3: TGCAGCCAATACGAGTTGAACAATGAGCAGTTCTTC. Amino acids: CSQYELNNEQFF.

This clone was seen only once. The gene calls are TRBV7-9 and TRBJ1-1, with D tentatively TRBD1 (6 bases). Trimming left V 10 bases short and J 0 bases short, with 24 bases between. Germline CDR1 reads SEHNR; CDR2 reads FQNEAQ (reference sequence). The CDR3 extends over 17 amino acids. The CDR3 sequence is CAIRSGDTPSLNTEAFF. In DNA, the CDR3 is TGTGCCATCCGAAGCGGGGACACCCCTAGCTTGAACACTGAAGCTTTCTTT.

The chain uses TRBV5-4 and TRBJ1-3; the D gene is possibly TRBD1 (6 bases). V was pared by 0 bases and J by 8 bases, with 21 bases between. Germline V gives CDR1 SGHNT, CDR2 YYREEE (reference sequence). The CDR3 sequence is 17 residues long. The DNA of the CDR3 is TGTGCCAGCAGCTTGGCAGGACAGCCAGCTCTCAGGGACACCATATATTTT. This sequence encodes CASSLAGQPALRDTIYF.

This rearrangement joins TRBV29-1 to TRBJ1-1, with D possibly being TRBD1 (6 bases). The germline gives CDR1 SQVTM, CDR2 ANQGSEA. The CDR3 consists of 17 residues. V lost 5 bases to trimming and J lost 5 bases, with 27 bases between them. CDR3 in amino acids: CSVPGRDTNPWETEAFF. The DNA for the CDR3 is TGCAGCGTTCCAGGTCGGGACACGAACCCCTGGGAAACTGAAGCTTTCTTT.

The rearrangement links TRBV4-1 to TRBJ1-1; 9 bases match TRBD1. The CDR3 runs to 17 residues. V shed 4 bases, J shed 4 bases, and the junction held 13 bases outside the gene matches. The germline CDR1 and CDR2 sequences are MGHRA and YSYEKL. CDR3 in amino acids: CASSRSGTGQLGTEAFF. Written as DNA, the CDR3 is TGCGCCAGCAGCCGCTCCGGGACAGGGCAATTAGGCACTGAAGCTTTCTTT.

The chain recombines TRBV9 with TRBJ1-2; TRBD1 agrees at 7 bases. Germline V CDR1 and CDR2: SGDLS, YYNGEE. The trim removed 1 base at V and 1 base at J, leaving 7 bases unmatched. The CDR3 consists of 16 residues. The CDR3 region is CASSVSNQGGNYGYTF. CDR3 DNA sequence: TGTGCCAGCAGCGTATCCAATCAGGGGGGTAACTATGGCTACACCTTC.

This clone has a handful of counts. The chain has TRBV28 and TRBJ2-4, with 7 positions matching TRBD2. This CDR3 is built from 16 residues. The V gene end was trimmed by 8 bases and the J gene end by 1 base; junction bases not matched to a gene: 11. Germline loops: CDR1 MDHEN, CDR2 SYDVKM. CDR3 sequence: CASHPTRGVAKNIQYF. The CDR3, as DNA: TGTGCCAGCCACCCGACTCGGGGGGTGGCCAAAAACATTCAGTACTTC. The entire variable domain, with the rest obtained from reference TRBV28 and TRBJ2-4, is as follows: DVKVTQSSRYLVKRTGEKVFLECVQDMDHENMFWYRQDPGLGLRLIYFSYDVKMKEKGDIPEGYSVSREKKERFSLILESASTNQTSMYLCASHPTRGVAKNIQYFGAGTRLSVL.

V and J are TRBV6-4 and TRBJ1-5; 7 nucleotides line up with TRBD1. Trimming cost V 7 bases and J 7 bases; bases outside gene matches: 16. The CDR3 consists of 16 residues. Germline V lookup: CDR1 MRHNA, CDR2 SNTAGT. CDR3 DNA sequence: TGTGCCAGCACCTCCCGTATAGAGACAGGGACCCAGCCCCAGCATTTT. Protein product: CASTSRIETGTQPQHF.

CDR3 sequence (DNA): TGTGCCAGCAGCCCAAAGACACCTCCCCATGGCTACACCTTC. Amino acids: CASSPKTPPHGYTF. The chain combines TRBV7-9 with TRBJ1-2; D call uncertain. The CDR3 is 14 amino acids. Trimming stripped 5 bases from V and 6 bases from J, with 16 bases between. Germline CDR1 SEHNR, CDR2 FQNEAQ (reference sequence).

The chain has TRBV5-1 and TRBJ1-2, with TRBD1 matching 7 bases. Trimming took 0 bases from V and 0 from J; bases not matched to a gene: 17. From germline, CDR1 is SGHRS and CDR2 YFSETQ. This CDR3 comprises 20 residues. The CDR3 DNA sequence: TGCGCCAGCAGCTTGGGGGGGGTTCCCGGGACAGCAACCCCTAACTATGGCTACACCTTC. Encoded protein: CASSLGGVPGTATPNYGYTF. Supplemented by reference TRBV5-1 and TRBJ1-2, the full variable domain reads KAGVTQTPRYLIKTRGQQVTLSCSPISGHRSVSWYQQTPGQGLQFLFEYFSETQRNKGNFPGRFSGRQFSNSRSEMNVSTLELGDSALYLCASSLGGVPGTATPNYGYTFGSGTRLTVV.

The chain is built from TRBV6-6 and TRBJ2-4; D possibly corresponds to TRBD1 (5 bases). Trimming shortened V by 1 base and J by 0 bases, and 10 bases separated the two germline ends. CDR3 length equals 16 residues. Per germline, CDR1 MNHNY and CDR2 SVGAGI (reference sequence). CDR3 DNA sequence: TGTGCCAGCAGTTACTTTCCCAGGGTAGCCAAAAACATTCAGTACTTC. Amino acid sequence: CASSYFPRVAKNIQYF.

This clone was picked up a small number of times. V usage is TRBV19 and J usage is TRBJ1-5; no definite D call. The CDR3 is 19 amino acids. The germline V and J ends were trimmed by 1 base and 0 bases, with 19 bases remaining between them. The germline V gene encodes CDR1 LNHDA and CDR2 SQIVND (reference sequence). CDR3 DNA sequence: TGTGCCAGTAGTATAGTTCCTACCATAGCCCCTTATAGCAATCAGCCCCAGCATTTT. Translating gives CASSIVPTIAPYSNQPQHF.